A selection of T cell receptor beta chains follows, all from one sample in a study of blood T cell repertoires in COVID-19. The table came from immunoSEQ multiplex PCR; TCRdb's copy has only in-frame clones and leaves some out. The sample records some 240,000 clones, about 80% being singletons. The sample taken for sequencing was PBMCs or T cells enriched from blood (not recorded which). These receptors came from a man in his fifties or sixties who had recovered from COVID-19. Both conserved end residues are part of each CDR3. A D gene is named only where the DNA matches it firmly. Clone size appears in some rows only: once, few, many, or a class for an expanded clone.

clone size	D gene	V gene	J gene	CDR3 DNA	CDR3 protein
.	.	TRBV15	TRBJ2-3	TGTGCCACCAGCACCGCAGCCCAACTAGTTGGAGGGGATACGCAGTATTTT	CATSTAAQLVGGDTQYF
few	TRBD1	TRBV6-5	TRBJ2-7	TGTGCCAGCAGTTACGCGACAGGGTCGGTTTCCGAGCAGTACTTC	CASSYATGSVSEQYF
.	.	TRBV6-2/TRBV6-3	TRBJ2-2	TGTGCCAGCAGTTATTCCCCCCAGGGATCCGGGGAGCTGTTTTTT	CASSYSPQGSGELFF
.	TRBD1	TRBV5-4	TRBJ2-3	TGTGCCAGCAGCCACAGGGGTCGTAGCACAGATACGCAGTATTTT	CASSHRGRSTDTQYF
.	TRBD2	TRBV6-4	TRBJ2-3	TGTGCCAGCAGTCGCGGACTAGCGGGGGCTGCGGATACGCAGTATTTT	CASSRGLAGAADTQYF
.	TRBD2	TRBV20-1	TRBJ2-7	TGCAGTGCTAGTGTGGGGGGACTAGCGCTGATCCCCACCTACGAGCAGTACTTC	CSASVGGLALIPTYEQYF
.	TRBD1	TRBV9	TRBJ1-1	TGTGCCAGCAGCCCCCCAGGGGGCGTGAGTGCTTTCTTT	CASSPPGGVSAFF
.	TRBD1	TRBV19	TRBJ2-7	TGTGCCAGTAGTCGGACAGGGAGCTACGGGCAGTACTTC	CASSRTGSYGQYF
.	TRBD1	TRBV19	TRBJ1-5	TGTGCCAGTAGTTCCCGACAGGGAAGGTTGCCGCCCCAGCATTTT	CASSSRQGRLPPQHF
few	.	TRBV5-4	TRBJ2-1	TGTGCCAGCAGCTTAGAGGAGGGGCTATACAATGAGCAGTTCTTC	CASSLEEGLYNEQFF
.	TRBD1	TRBV5-4	TRBJ1-4	TGTGCCAGCAGCAACCGGGACAGGGAGCAACTGTTTTTT	CASSNRDREQLFF
.	.	TRBV7-9	TRBJ2-3	TGTGCCAGCAGCACGAGCACCGTAAGCACAGATACGCAGTATTTT	CASSTSTVSTDTQYF
few	.	TRBV6-1	TRBJ2-7	TGTGCCAGCAGTGAACCCGCCTTGGCCTCCGTCGAGCAGTACTTC	CASSEPALASVEQYF
.	.	TRBV5-6	TRBJ1-2	TGTGCCAGCAGCTTCAGGCAGGGCTATGGCTACACCTTC	CASSFRQGYGYTF
.	.	TRBV11-2	TRBJ2-7	TGTGCCAGCAGCCCCCTACAGACCTCCTACGAGCAGTACTTC	CASSPLQTSYEQYF
.	TRBD1	TRBV7-8	TRBJ1-4	TGTGCAGGGAAGGCCTTTACAGGGGGCGATGAAAAACTGTTTTTT	CAGKAFTGGDEKLFF
once	TRBD1	TRBV19	TRBJ1-3	TGTGCCAGTACCCCGACAGGGGGTGGAAACACCATATATTTT	CASTPTGGGNTIYF
.	.	TRBV19	TRBJ2-2	TGTGCCAGTAGTGTGGACCGGGCGGGCGCCGGGGAGCTGTTTTTT	CASSVDRAGAGELFF
.	.	TRBV5-1	TRBJ1-2	TGCGCCAGCAGCTTGAGCTTATTTGGGGGCCATAGCTACACCTTC	CASSLSLFGGHSYTF
.	.	TRBV21-1	TRBJ1-4	TGTGCCAGAACGACAGAAAATGAAAAACTGTTTTTT	CARTTENEKLFF
.	TRBD1	TRBV15	TRBJ1-4	TGTGCCACCAGCTCGAGGGGGCGAGAGGAAAAACTGTTTTTT	CATSSRGREEKLFF
.	.	TRBV6-5	TRBJ1-3	TGTGCCAGCAGTTACAGGGGAAGTGGAAACACCATATATTTT	CASSYRGSGNTIYF
once	.	TRBV19	TRBJ1-1	TGTGCCAGTAGTATGCGGGGGAACACTGAAGCTTTCTTT	CASSMRGNTEAFF
.	TRBD2	TRBV6-5	TRBJ2-7	TGTGCCAGCAGCACCGGGACTAGTACCTACGAGCAGTACTTC	CASSTGTSTYEQYF
.	.	TRBV2	TRBJ2-5	TGTGCCAGCAGTGAGGGGGGGCTTGGGACCCAGTACTTC	CASSEGGLGTQYF
.	.	TRBV3-1/TRBV3-2	TRBJ1-6	TGTGCCAGCAGCCAAGATATTTATTCACCCCTCCACTTT	CASSQDIYSPLHF
.	.	TRBV7-6	TRBJ2-7	TGTGCCAGCAGTCCCGGAGGGCCGGGCATATACGAGCAGTACTTC	CASSPGGPGIYEQYF
.	.	TRBV3-1/TRBV3-2	TRBJ1-1	TGTGCCAGCAGCCTCCAGGGCGGGGGAGCTTTCTTT	CASSLQGGGAFF
.	.	TRBV5-4	TRBJ1-1	TGTGCCAGCAGCTTGGATGAGGGAAATGAAGCTTTCTTT	CASSLDEGNEAFF
.	.	TRBV12-3/TRBV12-4	TRBJ1-2	TGTGCCAGCAGTTTAGGGGCAGGGCATGGCTACACCTTC	CASSLGAGHGYTF
.	TRBD1	TRBV24-1	TRBJ1-5	TGTGCCACTACGGGACAGGTCGAGAGGGGCAATCAGCCCCAGCATTTT	CATTGQVERGNQPQHF
.	TRBD1	TRBV28	TRBJ1-2	TGTGCCAGCAGCAACCCAGGGGGCCCCACCTATGGCTACACCTTC	CASSNPGGPTYGYTF
.	TRBD1	TRBV9	TRBJ1-3	TGTGCCAGCAGCGGACAGGGGGGAAACACCATATATTTT	CASSGQGGNTIYF
few	TRBD1	TRBV3-1/TRBV3-2	TRBJ1-2	TGTGCCAGCAGCCACCCCCGCCGGGCACAGGGGAGCTATGGCTACACCTTC	CASSHPRRAQGSYGYTF
few	.	TRBV19	TRBJ1-2	TGTGCCAGTAGTACAGGGAGGGCTAACTATGGCTACACCTTC	CASSTGRANYGYTF
.	.	TRBV9	TRBJ2-1	TGTGCCAGCAGCCCTCCTCCGGGAACCTACAATGAGCAGTTCTTC	CASSPPPGTYNEQFF
.	TRBD2	TRBV5-1	TRBJ2-1	TGCGCCAGCAGGTTAGGTCTTAGCGGGGGGGCGAATGAGCAGTTCTTC	CASRLGLSGGANEQFF
.	.	TRBV7-3	TRBJ1-2	TGTGCCAGCAGCTTAAGTGGTCAGGGGTATGGCTACACCTTC	CASSLSGQGYGYTF
.	.	TRBV16	TRBJ2-3	TGTGCCAGCAGCCAAACTTCTAGCACAGATACGCAGTATTTT	CASSQTSSTDTQYF
.	TRBD1	TRBV5-1	TRBJ1-2	TGCGCCAGCAGCTTGGCCCAACAGGGGGCAGGAGGCTACACCTTC	CASSLAQQGAGGYTF
.	TRBD1	TRBV3-1/TRBV3-2	TRBJ1-1	TGTGCCAGCAGCCAACGGAGGGGGCGACGGGTGAACACTGAAGCTTTCTTT	CASSQRRGRRVNTEAFF
.	.	TRBV4-2	TRBJ1-3	TGTGCCAGCAGCCAAGATTGGCGGTCTCACGGAAACACCATATATTTT	CASSQDWRSHGNTIYF